A selection of T cell receptor beta chains follows, all from one sample in a study of blood T cells in healthy people across ages. TCRdb fed the 5' RACE reads into MiXCR, producing one record per CDR3 protein. The sample includes over 700,000 distinct CDR3 sequences, roughly 25% of them seen just once. Another study also made use of these data, one on T cells of mothers and their children.

The sequencing sample was made of blood. The receptor set was obtained from a boy aged 5-17 years in good health. Each CDR3 is given with its conserved first and last residue. Size is stated for part of the rows, as once, few or many counts, or as a class when the clone is expanded.

size	V	J	CDR3
.	TRBV9	TRBJ2-7	CASSLRQEPYEQYF
many	TRBV3-1	TRBJ2-1	CASSQDWLAGVYNEQFF
.	TRBV5-5	TRBJ2-7	CASRPPRAYEQYF
.	TRBV5-1	TRBJ2-2	CASSQGASGTRGELFF
few	TRBV7-2	TRBJ2-1	CASSLAFTQGSEQFF
once	TRBV7-2	TRBJ2-5	CASSPRRGVTETQYF
.	TRBV6-6	TRBJ2-7	CASSYSRVSSYEQYF
few	TRBV18	TRBJ1-2	CASSPSEGADYGYTF
few	TRBV20-1	TRBJ2-3	CSARDGAGKTDTQYF
.	TRBV6-5	TRBJ2-1	CASSYLVEGGRNEQFF
few	TRBV2	TRBJ1-2	CASSFDSLGGYTF
.	TRBV20-1	TRBJ2-3	CSARAGTTSTDTQYF
.	TRBV4-3	TRBJ2-7	CASSQDRLTGREQYF
few	TRBV5-1	TRBJ2-1	CASSLERGHLPEQFF
few	TRBV12-3/TRBV12-4	TRBJ2-7	CASSPRTGVYEQYF
.	TRBV7-3	TRBJ1-3	CASSLGPSSGNTIYF
.	TRBV6-5	TRBJ2-2	CASSLTSQLGTGELFF
.	TRBV10-2	TRBJ2-3	CASSVELTDTQYF
few	TRBV6-6	TRBJ1-1	CASSYAGFNTEAFF
many	TRBV29-1	TRBJ2-7	CSVVSGTTYGQYF